This T cell receptor beta chain is drawn from a study of cytomegalovirus exposure and HLA in healthy donors. This clone was counted only a few times. Sequencing was performed with immunoSEQ multiplex PCR; in TCRdb, only in-frame clones are kept and a portion is missing. This sample yields about 240,000 clones, of which roughly 89% are seen a single time; less than 3% belongs to the top ten. Germline CDR1 GTSNPN, CDR2 SVGIG (reference sequence). V dropped 8 bases and J dropped 10; count of bases not matched to a gene: 13. This CDR3 region has 14 residues. V is TRBV30 and J is TRBJ2-1; 11 bases map to TRBD2. The sequenced material came from PBMCs. The receptor was isolated from a man aged 18 to 30 in good health and CMV-seronegative. CDR3 loop: CAQGGLAGGGEQFF. The CDR3 DNA sequence: TGTGCCCAGGGTGGGCTAGCGGGAGGCGGAGAGCAGTTCTTC.